Presented here are 11 T cell receptor beta chains from one specimen sequenced in a study of cytomegalovirus exposure and HLA in healthy donors. 60 Vbeta and 13 Jbeta primers were used in PCR. Assay used: immunoSEQ multiplex PCR; TCRdb lists only in-frame clones, some missing. The sample consists of some 95,000 clones, 60% to 80% of them appearing once. Sequencing was carried out using PBMCs. Source of these receptors: a man aged 45-65 years in good health and CMV-seropositive.

On this clone itself: One end of the junction does not line up with germline, which may come from a read error. The chain employs TRBV7-9 and TRBJ1-2, with D unresolved. CDR3 length: 14 residues. The germline V gene encodes CDR1 SEHNR and CDR2 FQNEAQ (reference sequence). The CDR3 DNA is TGTTCCAGCAGCTTAGGATCCAGTAACTATGGCTACACCTTC. Translated: CSSSLGSSNYGYTF.

The V call is TRBV6-5, the J call TRBJ1-5; D unresolved. The CDR3 is 14 amino acids. V lost 6 bases and J 1 base, leaving 10 bases between the germline ends. The germline V gene encodes CDR1 MNHEY and CDR2 SVGAGI. As DNA, the CDR3 is TGTGCCAGCAGCCGTACAGCAAGCAATCAGCCCCAGCATTTT. Residues: CASSRTASNQPQHF.

This sequence joins TRBV2 and TRBJ2-3; 11 bases are shared with TRBD2. The CDR3 covers 17 residues. Germline V lookup: CDR1 SNHLY, CDR2 FYNNEI. V dropped 2 bases and J dropped 4; count of bases not matched to a gene: 8. Written as DNA, the CDR3 is TGTGCCAGCAGTGAATGGGGAACTAGCGGGGGCGCAGATACGCAGTATTTT. This gives the protein CASSEWGTSGGADTQYF.

The rearrangement links TRBV18 to TRBJ2-7; 9 bases map to TRBD1. Germline V gene lookup returns CDR1 KGHSH and CDR2 LQKENI. This CDR3 comprises 14 residues. Unmatched junction bases numbered 5, after V lost 3 bases and J lost 5 bases. This chain's CDR3 is CASSPQGQGNEQYF. Written as DNA, the CDR3 is TGTGCCAGCTCACCTCAGGGACAGGGAAACGAGCAGTACTTC. Complete variable domain (other parts from reference TRBV18 and TRBJ2-7): NAGVMQNPRHLVRRRGQEARLRCSPMKGHSHVYWYRQLPEEGLKFMVYLQKENIIDESGMPKERFSAEFPKEGPSILRIQQVVRGDSAAYFCASSPQGQGNEQYFGPGTRLTVT.

Concerning this clone itself: A junction boundary mismatches the germline segment, possibly from a read error. J is TRBJ1-6 and V is TRBV19; perhaps TRBD1 as D (6 bases). Looked up from germline, CDR1 is LNHDA and CDR2 is SQIVND (reference sequence). CDR3 length: 14 amino acids. The CDR3 DNA is TGTGCCAGAATGAACAGGGTCGATAATTCACCCCTCAACTTT. Encoded protein: CARMNRVDNSPLNF. Full variable domain (outside the CDR3, taken from reference TRBV19 and TRBJ1-6): DGGITQSPKYLFRKEGQNVTLSCEQNLNHDAMYWYRQDPGQGLRLIYYSQIVNDFQKGDIAEGYSVSREKKESFPLTVTSAQKNPTAFYLCARMNRVDNSPLNFGNGTRLTVT.

This clone was seen a single time. V and J are TRBV11-3 and TRBJ2-7; tentatively, D is TRBD1 (7 bases). This CDR3 has 14 residues. Trimming took 2 bases from V and 6 from J, leaving 14 bases between them. Germline V lookup: CDR1 SGHNT, CDR2 YENEEA. Written as DNA, the CDR3 is TGTGCCAGCAGCTTAAGAACAGGGGAGGTCGAGCAGTACTTC. Its translation: CASSLRTGEVEQYF.

CDR3 sequence reads: CAWSVRSGGAEAQYF. The CDR3 nucleotides read TGTGCCTGGAGTGTACGCAGCGGGGGGGCGGAGGCCCAGTACTTC. The V gene is TRBV30, the J gene TRBJ2-5; 10 nucleotides agree with TRBD2. CDR3 length equals 15 residues. CDR1 is GTSNPN and CDR2 is SVGIG in the germline V gene (reference sequence). Trimming cost V 0 bases and J 9 bases; bases outside gene matches: 10.

This clone has a handful of counts. This chain joins TRBV19 and TRBJ2-2; 8 nucleotides match TRBD1. The CDR3 spans 14 residues. Germline V gene sequence: CDR1 LNHDA, CDR2 SQIVND (reference sequence). V was clipped by 10 bases and J by 2 bases; unmatched bases: 6. In DNA form, the CDR3 reads TGTGCCAATAGGGGACAGGTAAACACCGGGGAGCTGTTTTTT. Its protein is CANRGQVNTGELFF.

The rearrangement links TRBV7-2 to TRBJ2-7, with 10 bases that match TRBD2. The germline CDR1 and CDR2 sequences are SGHTA and FQGNSA. The CDR3 runs 14 residues. The V segment lost 4 bases and the J segment 6 bases; nucleotides outside the gene matches: 6. DNA of the CDR3: TGTGCCAGCAGCTACACTAGCGGGGTCCCCGAGCAGTACTTC. Its translation: CASSYTSGVPEQYF.

The J gene is TRBJ1-6, the V gene TRBV27, with TRBD1 as a possible D gene (6 bases). Trimming took 3 bases from V and 2 from J, leaving 8 bases between them. The CDR3 sequence is 15 residues long. Per germline, CDR1 MNHEY and CDR2 SMNVEV (reference sequence). The CDR3 nucleotides are TGTGCCAGCAGTTTGGGGGCGACCTATAATTCACCCCTCCACTTT. Protein: CASSLGATYNSPLHF.

This clone has just one count. CDR3 DNA sequence: TGTGCCAGTAGTAGGGACAGGGACACCTGGGAGCAGTACTTC. Its protein product is CASSRDRDTWEQYF. J is TRBJ2-5 and V is TRBV19; the match to TRBD1 covers 9 bases. The germline V gene encodes CDR1 LNHDA and CDR2 SQIVND (reference sequence). J was trimmed by 11 bases and V by 4 bases; bases with no gene match: 11. This CDR3 has 14 amino acids.